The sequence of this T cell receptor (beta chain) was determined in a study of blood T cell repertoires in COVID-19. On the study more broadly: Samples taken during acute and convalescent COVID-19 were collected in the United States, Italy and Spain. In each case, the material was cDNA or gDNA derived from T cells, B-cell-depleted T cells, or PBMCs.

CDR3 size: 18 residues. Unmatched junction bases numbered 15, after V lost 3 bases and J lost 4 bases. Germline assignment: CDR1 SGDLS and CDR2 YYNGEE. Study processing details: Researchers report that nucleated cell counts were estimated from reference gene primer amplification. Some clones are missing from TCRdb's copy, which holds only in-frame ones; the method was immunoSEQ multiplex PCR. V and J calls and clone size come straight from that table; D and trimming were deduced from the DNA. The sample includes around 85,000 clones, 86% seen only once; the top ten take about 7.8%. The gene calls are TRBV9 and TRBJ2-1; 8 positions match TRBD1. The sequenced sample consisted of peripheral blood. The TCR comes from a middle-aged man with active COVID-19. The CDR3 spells CASSARTGTTNRYNEQFF. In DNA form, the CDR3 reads TGTGCCAGCAGCGCCCGGACAGGGACCACAAATAGATACAATGAGCAGTTCTTC.